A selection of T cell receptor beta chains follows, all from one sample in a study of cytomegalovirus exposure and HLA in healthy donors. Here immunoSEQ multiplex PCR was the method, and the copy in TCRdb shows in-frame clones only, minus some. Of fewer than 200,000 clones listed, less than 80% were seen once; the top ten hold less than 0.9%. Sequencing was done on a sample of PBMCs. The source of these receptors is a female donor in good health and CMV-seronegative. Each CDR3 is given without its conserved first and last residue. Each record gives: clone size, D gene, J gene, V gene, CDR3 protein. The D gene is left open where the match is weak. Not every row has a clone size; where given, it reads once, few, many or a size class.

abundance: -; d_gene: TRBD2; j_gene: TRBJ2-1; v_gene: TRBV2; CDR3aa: ASSKTSGSFGEQF
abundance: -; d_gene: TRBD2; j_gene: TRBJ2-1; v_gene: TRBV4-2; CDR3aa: ASRGEGLAESSYNEQF
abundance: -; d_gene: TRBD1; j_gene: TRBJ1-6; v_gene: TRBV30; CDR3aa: AWSLGTVGSPLH
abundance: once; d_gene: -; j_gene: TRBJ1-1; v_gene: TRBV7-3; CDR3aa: ASSLVKGGTEAF
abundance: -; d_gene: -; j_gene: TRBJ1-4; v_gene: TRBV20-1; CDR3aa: SSYSNEKLF
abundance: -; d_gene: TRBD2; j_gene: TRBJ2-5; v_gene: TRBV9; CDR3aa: ASSVSGGKETQY
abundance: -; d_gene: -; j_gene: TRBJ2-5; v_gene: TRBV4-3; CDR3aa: ASSQDEKETQY
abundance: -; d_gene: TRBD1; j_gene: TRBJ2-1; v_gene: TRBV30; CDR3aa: AWGVTRGLRNEQF
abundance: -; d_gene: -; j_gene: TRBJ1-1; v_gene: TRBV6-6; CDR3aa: ASREGRGTEAF
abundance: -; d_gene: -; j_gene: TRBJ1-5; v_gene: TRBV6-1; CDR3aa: ASSVRGGNQPQH
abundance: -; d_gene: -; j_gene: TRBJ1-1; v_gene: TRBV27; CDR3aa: ASSHSNTEAF
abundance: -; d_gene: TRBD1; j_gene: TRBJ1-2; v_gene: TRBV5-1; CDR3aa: ASSPSRTGNYGYT
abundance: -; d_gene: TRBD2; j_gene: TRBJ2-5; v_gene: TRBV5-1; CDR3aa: ASSLELAGGIKETQY
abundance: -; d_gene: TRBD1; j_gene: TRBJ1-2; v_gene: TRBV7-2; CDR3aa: ASSWTGVGGYT
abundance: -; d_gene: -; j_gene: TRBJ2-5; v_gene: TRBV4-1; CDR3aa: ASSDRTEKQETQY
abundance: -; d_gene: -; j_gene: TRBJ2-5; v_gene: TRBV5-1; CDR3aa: ASSVDRKAQETQY
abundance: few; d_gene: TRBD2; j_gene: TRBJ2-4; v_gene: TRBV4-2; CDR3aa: ASSQDSSTSGGVAKNSQY
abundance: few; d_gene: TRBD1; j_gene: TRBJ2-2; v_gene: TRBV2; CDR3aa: ASRAGTDTGELF
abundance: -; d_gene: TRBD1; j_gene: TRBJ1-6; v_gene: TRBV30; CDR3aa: AWQTGTGGFSPLH
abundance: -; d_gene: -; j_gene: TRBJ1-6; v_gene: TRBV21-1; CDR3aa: ASTCGGRGKNYNSPLH
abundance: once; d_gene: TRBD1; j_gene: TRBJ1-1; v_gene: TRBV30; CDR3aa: AWTPTGLNTEAF
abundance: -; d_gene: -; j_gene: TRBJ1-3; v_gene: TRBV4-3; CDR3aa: ASSQDTASGNTIY
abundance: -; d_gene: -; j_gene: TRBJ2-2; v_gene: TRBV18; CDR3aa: ASSPNAGGWVNTGELF
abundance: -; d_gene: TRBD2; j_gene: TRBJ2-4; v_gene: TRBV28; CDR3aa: ASTSPGQRERTIQY
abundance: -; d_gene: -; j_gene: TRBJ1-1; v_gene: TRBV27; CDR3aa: ASSLSMTVLNTEAF
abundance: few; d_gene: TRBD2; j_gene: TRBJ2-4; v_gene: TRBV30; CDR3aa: AWSVSSGAKNIQY
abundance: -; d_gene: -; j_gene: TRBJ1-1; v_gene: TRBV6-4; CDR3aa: ASSATTNTEAF
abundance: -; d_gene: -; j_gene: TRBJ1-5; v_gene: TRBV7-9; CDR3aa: ASSLGVRSSNQPQH
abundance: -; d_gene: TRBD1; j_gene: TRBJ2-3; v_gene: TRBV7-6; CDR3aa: ASSKGDRGTADTQY
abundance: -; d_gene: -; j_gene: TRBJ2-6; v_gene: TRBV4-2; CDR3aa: ASSPAQGDSSGANVLT
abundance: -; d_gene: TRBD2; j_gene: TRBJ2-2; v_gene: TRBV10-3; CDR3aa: AISESGTSGSPVSGTGELF